What follows are 23 T cell receptor beta chains derived from one specimen sequenced in a study of brain T cells in children with intractable seizures. The protocol was immunoSEQ multiplex PCR, while the TCRdb copy is restricted to in-frame clones and leaves out a portion. In the table there are 80,000 or so clones, just over 90% of which are singletons. The sequences come from peripheral blood, collected at surgery. These receptors came from a boy younger than two with tuberous sclerosis and intractable seizures.

This chain connects TRBV19 to TRBJ2-5, with D perhaps being TRBD1 or TRBD2 (6 bases each). CDR1 and CDR2 (germline): LNHDA, SQIVND (reference sequence). The CDR3 totals 15 residues. Trimming shortened V by 4 bases and J by 3 bases, and 15 bases separated the two germline ends. DNA of the CDR3: TGTGCCAGTAGTAGAGAGTCTAGGGGGGAAGAGACCCAGTACTTC. This sequence encodes CASSRESRGEETQYF.

The chain joins TRBV4-1 to TRBJ1-1; no clear D. The CDR3 is made up of 13 amino acids. In germline, CDR1 is MGHRA, CDR2 YSYEKL. The ends were cut back, 0 bases at V and 3 bases at J, with 5 bases in the middle. The CDR3 is CASSQDEDTEAFF. In nucleotides, the CDR3 is TGCGCCAGCAGCCAAGATGAGGACACTGAAGCTTTCTTT.

The chain recombines TRBV5-6 with TRBJ1-5; D not resolved. The germline V gene encodes CDR1 SGHDT and CDR2 YYEEEE. Trimming shortened V by 0 bases and J by 6 bases, and 7 bases separated the two germline ends. The CDR3 runs to 13 residues. The CDR3 here is CASSLGGGQPQHF. CDR3 DNA sequence: TGTGCCAGCAGCTTGGGAGGAGGTCAGCCCCAGCATTTT. The full variable domain, completed using reference TRBV5-6 and TRBJ1-5, is DAGVTQSPTHLIKTRGQQVTLRCSPKSGHDTVSWYQQALGQGPQFIFQYYEEEERQRGNFPDRFSGHQFPNYSSELNVNALLLGDSALYLCASSLGGGQPQHFGDGTRLSIL.

J is TRBJ2-1 and V is TRBV10-3; no firm D call. Between the trimmed V and J ends, which lost 1 base and 4 bases, there was a span of 8 bases. This CDR3 contains 14 residues. Germline V CDR1 and CDR2: ENHRY, SYGVKD. CDR3 nucleotide sequence: TGTGCCATCAGTGAGTTAGCCTCTTACAATGAGCAGTTCTTC. Its translation is CAISELASYNEQFF.

The genes are TRBV30 and TRBJ1-5, with TRBD1 as a possible D gene (6 bases). The CDR3 is made up of 16 amino acids. V was trimmed by 5 bases and J by 1 base, leaving 18 bases between them. Germline V CDR1 and CDR2: GTSNPN, SVGIG (reference sequence). This CDR3 is CAWGTYGGGSNQPQHF. The DNA for the CDR3 is TGTGCCTGGGGTACCTACGGGGGCGGGAGCAATCAGCCCCAGCATTTT.

CDR3 nucleotide sequence: TGTGCCAGCAGTGGTACTCGGGACAGGGTAGAAAAACTGTTTTTT. It encodes CASSGTRDRVEKLFF. The V and J genes are TRBV2 and TRBJ1-4, with TRBD1 matching over 9 bases. Germline CDR1 is SNHLY and CDR2 is FYNNEI. The V segment lost 4 bases and the J segment 8 bases; nucleotides outside the gene matches: 8. The CDR3 is 15 amino acids.

V is TRBV9 and J is TRBJ1-3, with 7 bases aligning to TRBD1. J was trimmed by 0 bases and V by 2 bases; bases with no gene match: 2. Looked up from germline, CDR1 is SGDLS and CDR2 is YYNGEE. This CDR3 region has 15 residues. Here the CDR3 DNA reads TGTGCCAGCAGCGTGGGACAGAGCTCTGGAAACACCATATATTTT. It specifies CASSVGQSSGNTIYF.

This chain's CDR3 is CASSQGADTQYF. The CDR3 region has the DNA TGTGCCAGCTCACAGGGGGCAGATACGCAGTATTTT. This chain links TRBV18 with TRBJ2-3; the D gene is possibly TRBD1 (6 bases). Per the germline V gene, CDR1 is KGHSH and CDR2 is LQKENI. The CDR3 consists of 12 residues. V was trimmed by 4 bases and J by 4 bases, leaving 6 bases between them. Full variable domain (missing parts from reference TRBV18 and TRBJ2-3): NAGVMQNPRHLVRRRGQEARLRCSPMKGHSHVYWYRQLPEEGLKFMVYLQKENIIDESGMPKERFSAEFPKEGPSILRIQQVVRGDSAAYFCASSQGADTQYFGPGTRLTVL.

The genes are TRBV6-5 and TRBJ2-7; TRBD1 matches 7 bases. V shed 6 bases, J shed 6 bases, and the junction held 2 bases outside the gene matches. The CDR3 sequence is 11 residues long. Germline V lookup: CDR1 MNHEY, CDR2 SVGAGI. CDR3 DNA sequence: TGTGCCAGCAGCGCAGGGGGCGAGCAGTACTTC. Protein: CASSAGGEQYF.

The chain joins TRBV30 to TRBJ2-7; D unclear. This CDR3 is built from 12 residues. CDR1 is GTSNPN and CDR2 is SVGIG in the germline V gene (reference sequence). V lost 3 bases and J 4 bases, leaving 10 bases between the germline ends. The CDR3 sequence: CAWRENSYEQYF. The CDR3 bases are TGTGCCTGGAGAGAGAACAGTTACGAGCAGTACTTC.

The J gene is TRBJ2-7, the V gene TRBV6-5; TRBD1 matches 7 bases. The CDR3 runs 13 residues. CDR1 is MNHEY, CDR2 SVGAGI, per germline. V gave up 4 bases and J gave up 3 bases; unmatched junction bases: 3. The CDR3 region has the DNA TGTGCCAGCAGTTCGGGACAGAACTACGAGCAGTACTTC. Residues: CASSSGQNYEQYF.

The rearrangement uses TRBV5-1 and TRBJ2-5; D gene uncertain. Germline CDR1 and CDR2: SGHRS and YFSETQ. The CDR3 extends over 11 amino acids. V was pared by 1 base and J by 3 bases, with 1 base between. CDR3 region: CASSLKETQYF. DNA for the CDR3: TGCGCCAGCAGCTTGAAAGAGACCCAGTACTTC.

V is TRBV25-1 and J is TRBJ1-2, with 9 positions matching TRBD1. Germline V CDR1 and CDR2: MGHDK, SYGVNS. After removal of 6 bases from V and 2 bases from J, the junction contained 4 bases not matched to a gene. CDR3 length: 14 residues. The CDR3 coding sequence is TGTGCCAGCAGGGGGACAGGGACGAACTATGGCTACACCTTC. The encoded protein is CASRGTGTNYGYTF.

The chain couples TRBV4-1 to TRBJ2-1; D is uncertain. From germline, CDR1 is MGHRA and CDR2 YSYEKL. The CDR3 has 13 residues. V was trimmed by 3 bases and J by 8 bases, leaving 11 bases between them. The CDR3, as DNA: TGCGCCAGCAGCCACTCCCGGGCCGATGAGCAGTTCTTC. Its translation is CASSHSRADEQFF.

This clone was counted once. The chain joins TRBV6-5 to TRBJ1-3, with D possibly matching TRBD1 (5 bases). Germline V CDR1 and CDR2: MNHEY, SVGAGI. This CDR3 contains 12 residues. V was pared by 8 bases and J by 2 bases, with 7 bases between. DNA of the CDR3: TGTGCCAGCGAGACAGCTGGAAACACCATATATTTT. It yields the protein CASETAGNTIYF.

The rearrangement joins TRBV9 to TRBJ2-3, with TRBD2 matching over 11 bases. CDR1 and CDR2 (germline): SGDLS, YYNGEE. The V gene end was trimmed by 0 bases and the J gene end by 3 bases; junction bases not matched to a gene: 9. This CDR3 has 18 amino acids. The CDR3, as DNA: TGTGCCAGCAGCGTAGCTCTATCTAGCGGGGGGCGAACAGATACGCAGTATTTT. Translating gives CASSVALSSGGRTDTQYF.

The chain couples TRBV14 to TRBJ2-5, with D possibly called TRBD1 or TRBD2 (5 bases each). There are 16 residues in the CDR3. The germline gives CDR1 SGHDN, CDR2 FVKESK. The V and J ends lost 6 bases and 5 bases respectively, with 22 bases between them. Written as DNA, the CDR3 is TGTGCCAGCAGTACTAAATGGCGGTCATGGGGGGAGACCCAGTACTTC. This gives the protein CASSTKWRSWGETQYF. Combining the CDR3 with reference TRBV14 and TRBJ2-5 gives the whole variable domain EAGVTQFPSHSVIEKGQTVTLRCDPISGHDNLYWYRRVMGKEIKFLLHFVKESKQDESGMPNNRFLAERTGGTYSTLKVQPAELEDSGVYFCASSTKWRSWGETQYFGPGTRLLVL.

The chain employs TRBV4-2 and TRBJ2-6; TRBD1 agrees at 8 bases. This CDR3 region has 21 residues. Trimming cost V 3 bases and J 0 bases; bases outside gene matches: 16. Germline CDR1 is LGHNA and CDR2 is YNFKEQ. In DNA, the CDR3 is TGTGCCAGCAGCCATTTAATAGGACAGGGCGGACCTAACTCTGGGGCCAACGTCCTGACTTTC. It codes for CASSHLIGQGGPNSGANVLTF.

This clone was detected once. This rearrangement joins TRBV18 to TRBJ2-7; D perhaps matches TRBD2 (5 bases). Germline V gene data show CDR1 as KGHSH and CDR2 as LQKENI. This CDR3 is built from 15 residues. The V end lost 3 bases, the J end lost 3 bases, and 15 bases lay between the germline ends. The chain's CDR3 is CASSPIGGPNYEQYF. The CDR3 coding sequence is TGTGCCAGCTCACCCATAGGAGGTCCCAACTACGAGCAGTACTTC.

The V gene is TRBV25-1, the J gene TRBJ2-1, with a weak D call TRBD2 (5 bases). Trimming stripped 8 bases from V and 5 bases from J, with 10 bases between. Looked up from germline, CDR1 is MGHDK and CDR2 is SYGVNS. This CDR3 is 12 amino acids long. CDR3 DNA: TGTGCCAGCGGACTGGTCAACAATGAGCAGTTCTTC. Amino acids: CASGLVNNEQFF.

In nucleotides, the CDR3 is TGTGCCAGCGGATCCTTCAACAATCCTGGGGGGTATGGCTACACCTTC. Protein sequence: CASGSFNNPGGYGYTF. This chain connects TRBV27 to TRBJ1-2, with a possible D match to TRBD1 (5 bases). Per the germline V gene, CDR1 is MNHEY and CDR2 is SMNVEV (reference sequence). Trimming shortened V by 8 bases and J by 5 bases, and 24 bases separated the two germline ends. CDR3 length: 16 amino acids.

The J gene is TRBJ1-1, the V gene TRBV27; D gene ambiguous. The CDR3 consists of 11 residues. In germline, CDR1 is MNHEY, CDR2 SMNVEV (reference sequence). The ends were cut back, 6 bases at V and 3 bases at J, with 5 bases in the middle. CDR3 loop: CASSPYTEAFF. The CDR3 DNA reads as TGTGCCAGCAGCCCATACACTGAAGCTTTCTTT.

The chain uses TRBV6-5 and TRBJ1-4; 9 positions match TRBD1. This CDR3 has 15 residues. Germline V lookup: CDR1 MNHEY, CDR2 SVGAGI. V lost 6 bases, J lost 8 bases, and 10 bases stayed unmatched. This CDR3 reads CASRGGTGFGEKLFF. CDR3 bases: TGTGCCAGCAGGGGCGGGACAGGGTTTGGAGAAAAACTGTTTTTT.